The 7 T cell receptor beta chains presented below share a single source sample, sequenced in a study of T cell responses to AZD1222 COVID-19 vaccine. The assay was immunoSEQ multiplex PCR, and TCRdb's table has in-frame clones only and misses some. The sample includes 150,000 or so clones. The sequenced material came from peripheral blood. Receptors were obtained from an adult in good health.

The rearrangement links TRBV19 to TRBJ1-1; 7 bases agree with TRBD1. J was trimmed by 1 base and V by 3 bases; bases with no gene match: 8. Germline CDR1 reads LNHDA; CDR2 reads SQIVND (reference sequence). This CDR3 is 16 amino acids long. The CDR3 DNA is TGTGCCAGTAGTATGAACCCGGGACAGTCGAACACTGAAGCTTTCTTT. This gives the protein CASSMNPGQSNTEAFF. Combining the CDR3 with reference TRBV19 and TRBJ1-1 gives the whole variable domain DGGITQSPKYLFRKEGQNVTLSCEQNLNHDAMYWYRQDPGQGLRLIYYSQIVNDFQKGDIAEGYSVSREKKESFPLTVTSAQKNPTAFYLCASSMNPGQSNTEAFFGQGTRLTVV.

The chain joins TRBV28 to TRBJ2-7; 7 bases agree with TRBD2. The CDR3 has 14 amino acids. The germline V gene encodes CDR1 MDHEN and CDR2 SYDVKM. The J segment lost 0 bases and the V segment lost 4 bases, leaving 3 bases of the junction unmatched. CDR3 bases: TGTGCCAGCAGTTGGGGCGGGAGCTCCTACGAGCAGTACTTC. It specifies CASSWGGSSYEQYF.

The chain recombines TRBV18 with TRBJ2-3, with D possibly matching TRBD1 (6 bases). The CDR3 consists of 15 residues. The V and J ends lost 2 bases and 0 bases respectively, with 9 bases between them. Germline V gene data show CDR1 as KGHSH and CDR2 as LQKENI. The CDR3 DNA is TGTGCCAGCTCACCAGACAGGCTTAGCACAGATACGCAGTATTTT. It codes for CASSPDRLSTDTQYF.

The DNA for the CDR3 is TGTGCCAGTAGGGGATTAGGACGGGATAATCAGCCCCAGCATTTT. This codes for CASRGLGRDNQPQHF. The chain has TRBV19 and TRBJ1-5; no definite D call. The length of the CDR3 is 15 residues. The germline V gene has CDR1 LNHDA and CDR2 SQIVND (reference sequence). Trimming shortened V by 6 bases and J by 4 bases, and 16 bases separated the two germline ends.

The chain has TRBV6-6 and TRBJ1-2; 7 nucleotides match TRBD1. CDR1 and CDR2 (germline): MNHNY, SVGAGI (reference sequence). J gave up 1 base and V 8 bases, and 4 bases lay outside the gene matches. The CDR3 is made up of 13 amino acids. CDR3: CASSQGFNYGYTF. CDR3 nucleotide sequence: TGTGCCAGCTCACAGGGGTTTAACTATGGCTACACCTTC.

V usage is TRBV7-2 and J usage is TRBJ2-7; no clear D gene. Germline-derived CDR1 and CDR2 are SGHTA and FQGNSA. This CDR3 comprises 15 residues. The V end lost 0 bases, the J end lost 1 base, and 10 bases lay between the germline ends. In nucleotides, the CDR3 is TGTGCCAGCAGCTTAGCCAGAGGAAGGTCCTACGAGCAGTACTTC. Translating it yields CASSLARGRSYEQYF.

The genes are TRBV7-8 and TRBJ1-1, with D possibly TRBD1 on 5 matching bases. CDR1 and CDR2 (germline): SGHVS, FQNEAQ. V lost 0 bases, J lost 0 bases, and 8 bases lay in between. The CDR3 length is 15 residues. CDR3 residues: CASSLASGLNTEAFF. The CDR3 bases are TGTGCCAGCAGCTTAGCGTCAGGGTTGAACACTGAAGCTTTCTTT.